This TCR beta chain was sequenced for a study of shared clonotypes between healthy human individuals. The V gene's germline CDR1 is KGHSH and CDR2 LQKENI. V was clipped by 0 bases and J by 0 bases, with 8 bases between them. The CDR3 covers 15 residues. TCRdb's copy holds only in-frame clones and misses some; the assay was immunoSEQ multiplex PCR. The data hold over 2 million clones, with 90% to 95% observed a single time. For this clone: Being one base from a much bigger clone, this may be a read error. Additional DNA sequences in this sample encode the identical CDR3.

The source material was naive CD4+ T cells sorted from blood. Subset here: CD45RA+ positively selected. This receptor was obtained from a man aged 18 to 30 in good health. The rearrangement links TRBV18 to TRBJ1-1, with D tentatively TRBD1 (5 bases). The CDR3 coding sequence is TGTGCCAGCTCACCACCGGGACGGGTGAACACTGAAGCTTTCTTT. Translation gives CASSPPGRVNTEAFF.